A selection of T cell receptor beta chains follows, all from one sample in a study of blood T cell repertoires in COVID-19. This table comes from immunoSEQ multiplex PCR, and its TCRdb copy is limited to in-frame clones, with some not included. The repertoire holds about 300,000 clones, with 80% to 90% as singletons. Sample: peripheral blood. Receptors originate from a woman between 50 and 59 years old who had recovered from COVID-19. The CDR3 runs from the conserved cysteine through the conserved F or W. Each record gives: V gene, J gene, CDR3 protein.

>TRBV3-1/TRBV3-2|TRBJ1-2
CASSQAVSYYGYTF
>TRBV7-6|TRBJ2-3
CASSFLPPRSGDTDTQYF
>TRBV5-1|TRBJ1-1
CASSPGTGGPEAFF
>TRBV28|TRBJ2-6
CASSLYRSGANVLTF
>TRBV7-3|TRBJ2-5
CASSASSGGMETQYF
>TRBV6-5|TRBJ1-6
CASSYDRVGSPLHF
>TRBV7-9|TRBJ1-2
CASSLTGRTNYGYTF
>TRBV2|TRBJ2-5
CASGRGKTQYF
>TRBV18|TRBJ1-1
CASSRDTEAFF
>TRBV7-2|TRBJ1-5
CASSLEEGRPQHF
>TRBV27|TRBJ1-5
CASSLSGTFNQPQHF
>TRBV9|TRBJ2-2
CASSVSLAVNTGELFF
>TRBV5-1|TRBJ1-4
CASRPTGTGTQNEKLFF
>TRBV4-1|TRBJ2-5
CASSQVVAGGSQETQYF
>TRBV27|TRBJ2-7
CASSLGGEQYF
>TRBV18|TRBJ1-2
CASSAGGGYTF
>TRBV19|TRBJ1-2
CASSMSGLGGYTF
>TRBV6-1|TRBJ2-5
CASSEGQQETQYF
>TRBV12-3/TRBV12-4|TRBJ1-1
CASSAGRTEAFF
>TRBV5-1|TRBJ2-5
CASSFLMTSGVQETQYF
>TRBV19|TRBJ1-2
CASMGQLITPMGYGYTF
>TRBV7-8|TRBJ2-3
CASSLLAGGYTDTQYF